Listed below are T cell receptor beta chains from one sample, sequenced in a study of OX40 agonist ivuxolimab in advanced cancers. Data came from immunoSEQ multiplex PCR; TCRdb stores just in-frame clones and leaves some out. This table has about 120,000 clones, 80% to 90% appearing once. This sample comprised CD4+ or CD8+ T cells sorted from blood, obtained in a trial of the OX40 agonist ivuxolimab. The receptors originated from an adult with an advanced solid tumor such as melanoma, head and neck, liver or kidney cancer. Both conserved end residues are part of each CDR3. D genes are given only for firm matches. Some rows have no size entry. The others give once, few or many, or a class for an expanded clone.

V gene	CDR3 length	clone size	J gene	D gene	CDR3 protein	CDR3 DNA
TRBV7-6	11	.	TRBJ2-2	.	CASSLGWELFF	TGTGCCAGCAGCTTGGGGTGGGAGCTGTTTTTT
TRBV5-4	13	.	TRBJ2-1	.	CASNRGIANEQFF	TGTGCCAGCAATAGGGGGATAGCAAATGAGCAGTTCTTC
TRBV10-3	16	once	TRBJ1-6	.	CAISERDPSYNSPLHF	TGTGCCATCAGTGAGCGGGACCCATCCTATAATTCACCCCTCCACTTT
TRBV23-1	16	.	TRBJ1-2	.	CARFMPHWGVGYGYTF	TGCGCCAGATTTATGCCCCATTGGGGGGTTGGGTATGGCTACACCTTC
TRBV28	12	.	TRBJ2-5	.	CASSLRPETQYF	TGTGCCAGCAGTTTACGGCCAGAGACCCAGTACTTC
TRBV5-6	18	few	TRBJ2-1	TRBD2	CASSLLTGTSTAYNEQFF	TGTGCCAGCAGCTTACTAACCGGGACTAGCACAGCCTACAATGAGCAGTTCTTC
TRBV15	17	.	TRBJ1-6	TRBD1	CATSRIPNPRGVSPLHF	TGTGCCACCAGCAGGATACCGAATCCCAGGGGGGTTTCACCCCTCCACTTT
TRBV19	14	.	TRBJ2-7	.	CASSIERSSYEQYF	TGTGCCAGTAGTATAGAACGGTCTTCCTACGAGCAGTACTTC
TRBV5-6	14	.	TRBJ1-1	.	CASSPDTRNTEAFF	TGTGCCAGCAGCCCGGACACACGGAACACTGAAGCTTTCTTT
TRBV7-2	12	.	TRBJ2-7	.	CASSRTGKEQYF	TGTGCCAGCAGCCGCACAGGGAAAGAGCAGTACTTC
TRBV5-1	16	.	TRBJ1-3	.	CASSLNLLVSGNTIYF	TGCGCCAGCAGCCTGAACCTTTTAGTTTCTGGAAACACCATATATTTT
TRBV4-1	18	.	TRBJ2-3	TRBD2	CASSQVSGGRFFTDTQYF	TGCGCCAGCAGCCAAGTTAGCGGGGGCCGATTCTTCACAGATACGCAGTATTTT
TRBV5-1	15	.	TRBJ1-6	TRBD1	CASKREGQGNSPLHF	TGCGCCAGCAAACGTGAGGGACAGGGGAATTCACCCCTCCACTTT
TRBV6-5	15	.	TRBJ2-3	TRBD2	CASSYRGLFTDTQYF	TGTGCCAGCAGTTACCGGGGACTATTCACAGATACGCAGTATTTT
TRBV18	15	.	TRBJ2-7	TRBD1	CASSPAGQDSYEQYF	TGTGCCAGCTCACCTGCGGGACAGGACTCCTACGAGCAGTACTTC
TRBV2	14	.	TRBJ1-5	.	CASSWGQSNQPQHF	TGTGCCAGCAGTTGGGGCCAGAGCAATCAGCCCCAGCATTTT
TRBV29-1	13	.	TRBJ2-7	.	CSVQGPNPYEQYF	TGCAGCGTCCAGGGGCCGAACCCCTACGAGCAGTACTTC
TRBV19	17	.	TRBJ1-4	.	CASSPSRSASSNEKLFF	TGTGCCAGTAGTCCGTCCAGGTCTGCAAGCTCTAATGAAAAACTGTTTTTT
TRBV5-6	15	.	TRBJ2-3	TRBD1	CASRPGQGAGDTQYF	TGTGCCAGCAGGCCGGGACAGGGGGCAGGGGATACGCAGTATTTT
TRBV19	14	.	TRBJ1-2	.	CASSILAGDYGYTF	TGTGCCAGTAGTATCCTCGCCGGTGACTATGGCTACACCTTC
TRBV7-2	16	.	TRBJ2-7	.	CASSLGQFSSRAEQYF	TGTGCCAGCAGCTTAGGACAGTTTTCCTCCAGGGCCGAGCAGTACTTC
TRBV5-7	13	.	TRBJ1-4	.	CASTGPPGEKLFF	TGTGCCAGCACCGGCCCCCCGGGGGAAAAACTGTTTTTT
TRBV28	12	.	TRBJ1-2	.	CASSSGSYGYAF	TGTGCCAGCAGTTCAGGGAGCTATGGCTACGCCTTC
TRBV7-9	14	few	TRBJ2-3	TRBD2	CASRLAAGRDTQYF	TGTGCGAGTCGACTAGCGGCGGGGAGAGATACGCAGTATTTT
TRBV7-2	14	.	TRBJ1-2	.	CASSSLAGLNGYTF	TGTGCCAGCAGCTCCCTGGCGGGGCTCAATGGCTACACCTTC
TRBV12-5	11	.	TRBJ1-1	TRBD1	CASRRGTEAFF	TGTGCTAGCCGCAGGGGGACTGAAGCTTTCTTT
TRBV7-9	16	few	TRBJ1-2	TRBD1	CASSLGQGIANYGYTF	TGTGCCAGCAGCTTAGGACAGGGGATTGCCAACTATGGCTACACCTTC
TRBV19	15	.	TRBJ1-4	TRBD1	CASSPRDRYNEKLFF	TGTGCCAGTAGTCCCCGGGACAGGTATAATGAAAAACTGTTTTTT
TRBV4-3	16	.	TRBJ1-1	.	CASSQARGSMNTEAFF	TGCGCCAGCAGCCAAGCACGAGGCAGTATGAACACTGAAGCTTTCTTT
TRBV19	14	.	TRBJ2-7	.	CASSIVPASYEQYF	TGTGCCAGTAGTATAGTTCCAGCCTCCTACGAGCAGTACTTC
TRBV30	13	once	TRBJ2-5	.	CAWSPGSAETQYF	TGTGCCTGGAGTCCGGGGTCAGCGGAGACCCAGTACTTC
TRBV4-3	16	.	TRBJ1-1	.	CASSQAGGTHNTEAFF	TGCGCCAGCAGCCAAGCCGGGGGGACACATAACACTGAAGCTTTCTTT
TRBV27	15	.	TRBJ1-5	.	CASSLQGLSNQPQHF	TGTGCCAGCAGCCTACAGGGTCTAAGCAATCAGCCCCAGCATTTT
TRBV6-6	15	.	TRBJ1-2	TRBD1	CASSSPGTGGRGYTF	TGTGCCAGCAGTTCACCGGGGACAGGGGGTCGGGGCTACACCTTC
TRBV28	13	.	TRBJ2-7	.	CASSSAGSYEQYF	TGTGCCAGCAGTTCCGCAGGGAGCTACGAGCAGTACTTC
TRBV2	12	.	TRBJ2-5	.	CASTSDGQTQYF	TGTGCCAGCACGAGCGACGGACAGACCCAGTACTTC
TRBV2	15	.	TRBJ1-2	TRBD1	CASSESQGARYGYTF	TGTGCCAGCAGTGAAAGCCAGGGGGCACGCTATGGCTACACCTTC
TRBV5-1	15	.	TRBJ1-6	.	CASSPEGPENSPLHF	TGCGCCAGCAGCCCCGAGGGGCCGGAGAATTCACCCCTCCACTTT
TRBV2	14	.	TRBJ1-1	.	CASSVAGMGTEAFF	TGTGCCAGCAGTGTGGCAGGGATGGGTACTGAAGCTTTCTTT
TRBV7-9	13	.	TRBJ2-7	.	CASSFANSYEQYF	TGTGCCAGCAGCTTTGCAAACTCCTACGAGCAGTACTTC
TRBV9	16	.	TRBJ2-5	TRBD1	CASSVTQGAEWETQYF	TGTGCCAGCAGCGTAACTCAGGGGGCTGAGTGGGAGACCCAGTACTTC
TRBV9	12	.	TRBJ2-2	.	CASSLNTGELFF	TGTGCCAGCAGCCTTAACACCGGGGAGCTGTTTTTT
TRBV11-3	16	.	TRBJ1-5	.	CASSLKLSQMDWPQHF	TGTGCCAGCAGCTTAAAGCTTAGCCAAATGGATTGGCCCCAGCATTTT
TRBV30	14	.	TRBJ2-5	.	CAWSPGQSQETQYF	TGTGCCTGGAGTCCGGGACAATCACAAGAGACCCAGTACTTC
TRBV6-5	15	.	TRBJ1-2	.	CASSYSFRQSYGYTF	TGTGCCAGCAGTTACTCCTTTAGACAATCCTATGGCTACACCTTC